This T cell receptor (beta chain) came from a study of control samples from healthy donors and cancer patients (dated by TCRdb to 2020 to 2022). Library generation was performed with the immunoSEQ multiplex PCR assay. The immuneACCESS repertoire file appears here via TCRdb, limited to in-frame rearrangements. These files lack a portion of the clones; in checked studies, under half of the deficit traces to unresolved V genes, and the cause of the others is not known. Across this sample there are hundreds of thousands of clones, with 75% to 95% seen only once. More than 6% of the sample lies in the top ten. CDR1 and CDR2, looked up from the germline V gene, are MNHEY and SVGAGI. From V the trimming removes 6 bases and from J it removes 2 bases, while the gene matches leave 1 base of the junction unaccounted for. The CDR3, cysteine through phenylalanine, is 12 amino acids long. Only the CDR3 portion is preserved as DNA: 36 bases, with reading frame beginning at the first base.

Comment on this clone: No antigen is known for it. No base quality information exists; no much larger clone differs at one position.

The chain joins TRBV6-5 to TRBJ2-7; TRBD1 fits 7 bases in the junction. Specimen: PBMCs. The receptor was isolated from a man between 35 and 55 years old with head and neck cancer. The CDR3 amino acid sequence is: CASRGQTYEQYF. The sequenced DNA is TGTGCCAGCAGGGGACAGACCTACGAGCAGTACTTC.